A single sample is the source of the 5 T cell receptor beta chains below, sequenced in a study of cytomegalovirus exposure and HLA in healthy donors. With 60 Vbeta and 13 Jbeta primers, the PCR was carried out. Data came from immunoSEQ multiplex PCR; TCRdb stores just in-frame clones and leaves some out. The sample carries a few hundred thousand clones, about three quarters recorded once. What was sequenced was PBMCs. The source of these receptors is a man in his forties or fifties in good health and CMV-seronegative.

The chain recombines TRBV19 with TRBJ2-2; D is uncertain. CDR1 and CDR2 from the germline V gene are LNHDA and SQIVND (reference sequence). This CDR3 spans 14 amino acids. V lost 3 bases, J lost 0 bases, and 5 bases lay in between. The CDR3 region has the DNA TGTGCCAGTAGTATGGCCGCGAACACCGGGGAGCTGTTTTTT. Translating gives CASSMAANTGELFF.

This chain uses TRBV15 with TRBJ2-3, with D maybe TRBD2 (5 bases). CDR3 size: 16 residues. Germline lookup yields CDR1 LNHNV and CDR2 YYDKDF (reference sequence). V lost 0 bases to trimming and J lost 0 bases, with 10 bases between them. CDR3 nucleotides: TGTGCCACCAGCAGAGAAGCGGAGCCTAGCACAGATACGCAGTATTTT. Its protein is CATSREAEPSTDTQYF.

The chain carries TRBV9 and TRBJ2-3, with TRBD2 identical over 12 bases. Germline V gene lookup returns CDR1 SGDLS and CDR2 YYNGEE. The trim removed 3 bases at V and 2 bases at J, leaving 10 bases unmatched. This CDR3 spans 18 amino acids. CDR3 region: CASSAGRTSGVHTDTQYF. The CDR3, as DNA: TGTGCCAGCAGCGCTGGGAGGACTAGCGGGGTACACACAGATACGCAGTATTTT.

V is TRBV5-4 and J is TRBJ1-1; 7 bases line up with TRBD1. CDR1 and CDR2 from the germline V gene are SGHNT and YYREEE (reference sequence). V dropped 0 bases and J dropped 4; count of bases not matched to a gene: 9. The CDR3 sequence is 16 residues long. The CDR3 nucleotides read TGTGCCAGCAGCTTGGGGACAGGCCCCGGGGGCACTGAAGCTTTCTTT. Translating gives CASSLGTGPGGTEAFF.

The chain has TRBV11-3 and TRBJ1-1; D possibly corresponds to TRBD1 (5 bases). Trimming pared 5 bases from V and 1 base from J, leaving 14 bases between. Germline values: CDR1 SGHNT, CDR2 YENEEA. The CDR3 is 15 amino acids. CDR3 nucleotide sequence: TGTGCCAGCAGCCATGACAGCTCAGGGAACACTGAAGCTTTCTTT. Amino acid sequence: CASSHDSSGNTEAFF.